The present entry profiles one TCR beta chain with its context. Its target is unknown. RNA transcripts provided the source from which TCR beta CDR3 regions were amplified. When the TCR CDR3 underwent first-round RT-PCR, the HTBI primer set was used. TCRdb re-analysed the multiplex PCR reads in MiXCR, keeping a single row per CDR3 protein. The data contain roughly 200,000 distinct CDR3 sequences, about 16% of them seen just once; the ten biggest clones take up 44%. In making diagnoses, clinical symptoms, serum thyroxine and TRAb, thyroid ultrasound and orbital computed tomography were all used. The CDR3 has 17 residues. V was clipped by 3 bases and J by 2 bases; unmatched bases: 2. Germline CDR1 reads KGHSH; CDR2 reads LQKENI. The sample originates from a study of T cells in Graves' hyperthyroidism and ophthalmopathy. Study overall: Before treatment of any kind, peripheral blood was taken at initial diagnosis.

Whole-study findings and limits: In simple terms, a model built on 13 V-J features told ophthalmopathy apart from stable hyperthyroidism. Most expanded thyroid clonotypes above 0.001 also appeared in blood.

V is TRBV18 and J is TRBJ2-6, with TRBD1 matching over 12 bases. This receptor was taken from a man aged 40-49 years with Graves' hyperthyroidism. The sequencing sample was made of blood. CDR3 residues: CASSPGTGGAGANVLTF. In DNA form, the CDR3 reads TGTGCCAGCTCACCCGGGACAGGGGGCGCTGGGGCCAACGTCCTGACTTTC.